This TCR beta chain was captured by sequencing in a study of T-cell memory formation after mild COVID-19. V lost 4 bases to trimming and J lost 4 bases, with 20 bases between them. This CDR3 is built from 17 residues. This clonotype was counted only a few times. The antigen is undetermined. 5'RACE with constant-segment primers built TCRalpha and TCRbeta cDNA libraries with UMIs. TCRdb fed the 5' RACE reads into MiXCR, producing one record per CDR3 protein. The sample records 550,000 to 700,000 distinct CDR3 sequences, 17% being singletons. Findings and limits, study-wide: Some responding clones appeared in pre-infection memory, suggesting cross-reactive memory joined. For second-wave clones that peaked at day 37, SARS-CoV-2 specificity went unverified. CD4+ clones that contracted lay mainly in CM and EM; CD8+ ones lay in EMRA.

Sequencing was performed on PBMCs or a T cell subset sorted from them (not recorded which). This sequence originates from an adult woman who had mild COVID-19 (a few samples of this study predate the infection). Cell type and time point are not known. The gene calls are TRBV12-3 or TRBV12-4 and TRBJ2-1; TRBD2 might be the D (6 bases). CDR3 sequence reads: CASSSRDWSILYNEQFF. CDR3 sequence (DNA): TGTGCCAGCAGTTCCCGGGACTGGTCGATATTATACAATGAGCAGTTCTTC.